These 14 T cell receptor beta chains share one sample of origin, sequenced in a study of CXCR3-negative and CXCR3-positive naive CD8 T cells. The libraries of TRB cDNA were prepared using 5' RACE with UMI labels. After re-calling the 5' RACE reads, TCRdb lists one entry per CDR3 protein, DNA absent. This sample contains more than 20,000 distinct CDR3 sequences. The sequencing input was naive CXCR3- CD8+ T cells from blood. This sample's subset: CD45RO-CCR7+CD27+CD95- naive CD8+ T cells lacking CXCR3 (TNR3-). These receptors were collected from a human donor in good health. Some clones in this sample may be carry-over from other donors' samples.

The chain has TRBV29-1 and TRBJ2-5; TCRdb selects TRBD1, and the lack of DNA leaves this call unchecked. CDR1 and CDR2 from the germline V gene are SQVTM and ANQGSEA. The CDR3 is 15 residues long. The CDR3 region is CSVEEAGTYQETQYF. The complete variable domain, with remaining parts taken from reference TRBV29-1 and TRBJ2-5, reads SAVISQKPSRDICQRGTSLTIQCQVDSQVTMMFWYRQQPGQSLTLIATANQGSEATYESGFVIDKFPISRPNLTFSTLTVSNMSPEDSSIYLCSVEEAGTYQETQYFGPGTRLLVL.

V gene TRBV28 combines with J gene TRBJ2-7; TCRdb gives TRBD1 as the D gene, but with no DNA this cannot be confirmed. This CDR3 has 14 residues. Germline loops: CDR1 MDHEN, CDR2 SYDVKM. CDR3 loop: CASSLEAGEYEQYF.

This chain connects TRBV21-1 to TRBJ2-1. TRBV21-1 has pseudogene status. The CDR3 extends over 14 amino acids. The CDR3 protein is CASSKRVGYNEQFF.

This sequence joins TRBV4-3 and TRBJ2-7. Germline V lookup: CDR1 LGHNA, CDR2 YSLEER. CDR3 length equals 14 residues. The CDR3 sequence: CASSQGRESYEQYF.

The chain couples TRBV7-3 to TRBJ2-4; with no DNA, the TCRdb D assignment of TRBD1 cannot be verified. This CDR3 has 16 amino acids. CDR1 SGHTA and CDR2 FQGTGA come from the germline V gene. This chain's CDR3 is CASSLTGGRGGDIQYF.

The chain carries TRBV2 and TRBJ2-7; absent DNA, TCRdb's TRBD1 call cannot be checked. Germline CDR1 is SNHLY and CDR2 is FYNNEI. The CDR3 is 17 amino acids. The chain's CDR3 is CASGQGLGQGPTYEQYF. Based on the CDR3 plus reference TRBV2 and TRBJ2-7, the full variable domain is EPEVTQTPSHQVTQMGQEVILRCVPISNHLYFYWYRQILGQKVEFLVSFYNNEISEKSEIFDDQFSVERPDGSNFTLKIRSTKLEDSAMYFCASGQGLGQGPTYEQYFGPGTRLTVT.

The J gene is TRBJ2-1, the V gene TRBV4-2. This CDR3 contains 12 residues. From germline, CDR1 is LGHNA and CDR2 YNFKEQ. The CDR3 spells CASSGLGNEQFF.

The chain couples TRBV27 to TRBJ1-1; the TCRdb call, TRBD1, lacks DNA for checking. The CDR3 contains 14 residues. Germline V gene data show CDR1 as MNHEY and CDR2 as SMNVEV (reference sequence). The CDR3 loop is CASSLQGVGTEAFF.

This CDR3 reads CATSPRVQETQYF. V is TRBV15 and J is TRBJ2-5. Germline V gives CDR1 LNHNV, CDR2 YYDKDF (reference sequence). The CDR3 has 13 amino acids.

The rearrangement links TRBV7-7 to TRBJ2-7; TCRdb picks TRBD2, but there is no DNA to check that call. Germline CDR1 and CDR2: SSHAT and FNYEAQ (reference sequence). CDR3 length: 13 residues. The CDR3 loop is CASSPGLRYEQYF.

The V and J genes are TRBV6-2 or TRBV6-3 and TRBJ2-7; TCRdb's D gene call, TRBD1, goes unchecked for lack of DNA. CDR3 length equals 16 residues. Germline V lookup: CDR1 MNHEY, CDR2 SVGEGT. CDR3 loop: CASSYRPETGDYEQYF.

The CDR3 region is CATSSGSPDTQYF. The chain uses TRBV15 and TRBJ2-3. The germline V gene encodes CDR1 LNHNV and CDR2 YYDKDF (reference sequence). This CDR3 has 13 amino acids. The full variable domain, its missing parts supplied by reference TRBV15 and TRBJ2-3, is DAMVIQNPRYQVTQFGKPVTLSCSQTLNHNVMYWYQQKSSQAPKLLFHYYDKDFNNEADTPDNFQSRRPNTSFCFLDIRSPGLGDTAMYLCATSSGSPDTQYFGPGTRLTVL.

This chain joins TRBV29-1 and TRBJ2-2; TCRdb calls TRBD1, which cannot be checked without DNA. The CDR3 consists of 15 residues. Germline assignment: CDR1 SQVTM and CDR2 ANQGSEA. CDR3 region: CSVTPPWGLTGELFF.

V gene TRBV27 combines with J gene TRBJ2-3; TCRdb's assignment of TRBD1 cannot be checked, as there is no DNA. Germline V gene lookup returns CDR1 MNHEY and CDR2 SMNVEV (reference sequence). The CDR3 extends over 15 amino acids. CDR3 sequence: CASSLGQTDTDTQYF.